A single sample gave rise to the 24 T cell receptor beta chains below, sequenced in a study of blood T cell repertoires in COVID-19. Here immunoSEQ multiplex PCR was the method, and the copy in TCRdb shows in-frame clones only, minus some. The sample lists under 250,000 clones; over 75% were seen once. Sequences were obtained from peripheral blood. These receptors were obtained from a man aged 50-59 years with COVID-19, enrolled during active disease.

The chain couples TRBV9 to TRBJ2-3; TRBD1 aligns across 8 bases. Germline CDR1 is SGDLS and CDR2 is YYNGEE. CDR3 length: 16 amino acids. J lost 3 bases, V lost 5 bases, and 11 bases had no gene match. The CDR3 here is CASSEMTGERTDTQYF. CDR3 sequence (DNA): TGTGCCAGCAGTGAAATGACAGGGGAGAGGACAGATACGCAGTATTTT.

CDR3 region: CASSFGLAGGGGTDTQYF. The CDR3 coding sequence is TGTGCCAGCAGCTTCGGACTAGCGGGAGGGGGGGGTACAGATACGCAGTATTTT. The V gene is TRBV13, the J gene TRBJ2-3, with 15 bases identical to TRBD2. Trimming at V came to 3 bases and at J to 3 bases, leaving 7 bases not matched to a gene. CDR3 size: 18 residues. Per the germline V gene, CDR1 is PRHDT and CDR2 is FYEKMQ (reference sequence).

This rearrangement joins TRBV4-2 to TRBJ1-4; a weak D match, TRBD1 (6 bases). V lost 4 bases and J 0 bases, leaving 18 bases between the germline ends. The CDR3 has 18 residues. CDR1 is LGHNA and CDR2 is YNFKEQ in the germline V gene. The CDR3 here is CASSRPPGTSATNEKLFF. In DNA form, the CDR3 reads TGTGCCAGCAGCCGCCCGCCCGGGACAAGTGCAACTAATGAAAAACTGTTTTTT.

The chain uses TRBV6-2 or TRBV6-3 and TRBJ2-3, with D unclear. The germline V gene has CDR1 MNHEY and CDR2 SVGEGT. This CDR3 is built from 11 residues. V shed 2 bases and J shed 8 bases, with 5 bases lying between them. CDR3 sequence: CASSYGGTQYF. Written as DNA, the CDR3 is TGTGCCAGCAGTTACGGCGGTACGCAGTATTTT.

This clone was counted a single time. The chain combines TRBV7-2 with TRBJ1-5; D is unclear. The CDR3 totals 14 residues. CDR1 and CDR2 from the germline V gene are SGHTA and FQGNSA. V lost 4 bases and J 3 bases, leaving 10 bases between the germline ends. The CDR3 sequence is CASSSYSVNQPQHF. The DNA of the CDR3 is TGTGCCAGCAGCTCTTACAGTGTCAATCAGCCCCAGCATTTT. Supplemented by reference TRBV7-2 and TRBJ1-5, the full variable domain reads GAGVSQSPSNKVTEKGKDVELRCDPISGHTALYWYRQSLGQGLEFLIYFQGNSAPDKSGLPSDRFSAERTGGSVSTLTIQRTQQEDSAVYLCASSSYSVNQPQHFGDGTRLSIL.

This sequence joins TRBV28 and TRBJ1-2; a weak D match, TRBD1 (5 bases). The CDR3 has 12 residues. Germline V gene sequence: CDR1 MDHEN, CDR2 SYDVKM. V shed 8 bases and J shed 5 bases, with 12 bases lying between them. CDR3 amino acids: CASEIRGYGYTF. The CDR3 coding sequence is TGTGCCAGCGAGATACGGGGGTATGGCTACACCTTC.

The CDR3 DNA sequence: TGTGCCATCAGTGATAATCCCCCCGGGACTAGCGGGCGGGTTGAGCAGTTCTTC. Protein: CAISDNPPGTSGRVEQFF. V gene TRBV10-3 combines with J gene TRBJ2-1; TRBD2 matches 12 bases. After removal of 3 bases from V and 9 bases from J, the junction contained 15 bases not matched to a gene. This CDR3 region has 18 residues. From germline, CDR1 is ENHRY and CDR2 SYGVKD.

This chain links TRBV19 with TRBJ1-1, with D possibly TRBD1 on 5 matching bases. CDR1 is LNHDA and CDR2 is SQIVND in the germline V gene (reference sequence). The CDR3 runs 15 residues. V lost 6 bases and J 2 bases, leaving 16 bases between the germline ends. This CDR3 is CASRQAGQGNTEAFF. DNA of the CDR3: TGTGCCAGTAGGCAAGCTGGGCAGGGTAACACTGAAGCTTTCTTT.

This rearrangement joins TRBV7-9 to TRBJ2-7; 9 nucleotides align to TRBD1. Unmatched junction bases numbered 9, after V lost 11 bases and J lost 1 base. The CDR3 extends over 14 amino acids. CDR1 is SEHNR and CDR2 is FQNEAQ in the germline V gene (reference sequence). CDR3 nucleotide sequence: TGTGCCGGTGACAGGGGGAGAGGGTCCTACGAGCAGTACTTC. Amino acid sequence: CAGDRGRGSYEQYF.

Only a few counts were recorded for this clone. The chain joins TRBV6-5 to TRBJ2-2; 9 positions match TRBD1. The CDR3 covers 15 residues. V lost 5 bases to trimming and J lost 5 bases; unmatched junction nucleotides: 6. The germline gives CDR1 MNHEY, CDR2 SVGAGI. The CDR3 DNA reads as TGTGCCAGCAGTCAACCGGGACAGGGTACCGGGGAGCTGTTTTTT. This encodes CASSQPGQGTGELFF.

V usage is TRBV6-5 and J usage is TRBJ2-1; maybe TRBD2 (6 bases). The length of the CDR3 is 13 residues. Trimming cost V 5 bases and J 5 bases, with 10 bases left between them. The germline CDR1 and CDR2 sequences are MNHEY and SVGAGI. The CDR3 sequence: CASSIQRDNEQFF. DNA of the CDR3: TGTGCCAGCAGTATCCAGCGGGACAATGAGCAGTTCTTC.

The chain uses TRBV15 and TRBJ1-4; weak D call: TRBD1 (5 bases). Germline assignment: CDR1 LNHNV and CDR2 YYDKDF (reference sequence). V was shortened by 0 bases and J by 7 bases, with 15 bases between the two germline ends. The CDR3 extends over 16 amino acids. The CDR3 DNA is TGTGCCACCAGCAGAGAAGTATCCAGGAGGGGTGAAAAACTGTTTTTT. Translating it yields CATSREVSRRGEKLFF.

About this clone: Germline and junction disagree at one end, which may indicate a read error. The DNA for the CDR3 is TGTGCCAGCAGAGAATCCTATGAGCAGTTCTTC. Translation: CASRESYEQFF. The chain employs TRBV25-1 and TRBJ2-1; D gene unclear. Germline V lookup: CDR1 MGHDK, CDR2 SYGVNS. This CDR3 contains 11 residues. The whole variable domain, filled in from reference TRBV25-1 and TRBJ2-1, reads EADIYQTPRYLVIGTGKKITLECSQTMGHDKMYWYQQDPGMELHLIHYSYGVNSTEKGDLSSESTVSRIRTEHFPLTLESARPSHTSQYLCASRESYEQFFGPGTRLTVL.

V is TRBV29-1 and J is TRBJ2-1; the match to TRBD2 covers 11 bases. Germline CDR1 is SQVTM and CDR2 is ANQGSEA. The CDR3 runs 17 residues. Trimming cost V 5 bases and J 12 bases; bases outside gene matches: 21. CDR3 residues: CSVSRLAGTEVGNRQFF. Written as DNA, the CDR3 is TGCAGCGTTTCAAGACTAGCGGGAACGGAAGTGGGGAATCGGCAGTTCTTC.

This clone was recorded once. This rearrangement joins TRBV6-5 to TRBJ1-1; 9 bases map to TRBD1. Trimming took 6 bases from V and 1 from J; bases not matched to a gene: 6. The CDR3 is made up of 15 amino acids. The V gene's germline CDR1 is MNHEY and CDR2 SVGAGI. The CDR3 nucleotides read TGTGCCAGCAGGGGACGACAGGGGGGGAACACTGAAGCTTTCTTT. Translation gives CASRGRQGGNTEAFF.

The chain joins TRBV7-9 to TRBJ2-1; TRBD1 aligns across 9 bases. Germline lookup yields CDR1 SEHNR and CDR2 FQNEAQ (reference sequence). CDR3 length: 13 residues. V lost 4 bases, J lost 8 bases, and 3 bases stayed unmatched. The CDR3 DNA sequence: TGTGCCAGCAGCTCCGACAGGGGGTATGAGCAGTTCTTC. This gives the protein CASSSDRGYEQFF.

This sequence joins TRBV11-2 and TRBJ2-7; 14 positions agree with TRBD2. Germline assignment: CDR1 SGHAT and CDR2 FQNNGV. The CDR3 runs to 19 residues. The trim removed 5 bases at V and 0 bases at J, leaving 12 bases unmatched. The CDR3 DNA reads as TGTGCCAGCAGCGCATTACCGGGACTAGCGGGAGCTACCTCCTACGAGCAGTACTTC. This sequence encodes CASSALPGLAGATSYEQYF.

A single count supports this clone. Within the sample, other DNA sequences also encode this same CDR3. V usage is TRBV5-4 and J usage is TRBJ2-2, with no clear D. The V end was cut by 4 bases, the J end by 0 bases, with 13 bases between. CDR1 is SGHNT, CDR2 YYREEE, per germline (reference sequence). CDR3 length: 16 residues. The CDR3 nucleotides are TGTGCCAGCAGCCCCGGCGGCGGATCGAACACCGGGGAGCTGTTTTTT. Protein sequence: CASSPGGGSNTGELFF. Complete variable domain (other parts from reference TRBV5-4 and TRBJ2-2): ETGVTQSPTHLIKTRGQQVTLRCSSQSGHNTVSWYQQALGQGPQFIFQYYREEENGRGNFPPRFSGLQFPNYSSELNVNALELDDSALYLCASSPGGGSNTGELFFGEGSRLTVL.

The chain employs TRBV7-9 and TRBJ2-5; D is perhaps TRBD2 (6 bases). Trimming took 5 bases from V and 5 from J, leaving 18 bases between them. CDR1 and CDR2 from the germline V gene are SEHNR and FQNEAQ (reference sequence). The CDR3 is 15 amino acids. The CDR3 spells CASSAYSGFEETQYF. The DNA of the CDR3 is TGTGCCAGCAGCGCTTATAGCGGATTTGAGGAGACCCAGTACTTC.

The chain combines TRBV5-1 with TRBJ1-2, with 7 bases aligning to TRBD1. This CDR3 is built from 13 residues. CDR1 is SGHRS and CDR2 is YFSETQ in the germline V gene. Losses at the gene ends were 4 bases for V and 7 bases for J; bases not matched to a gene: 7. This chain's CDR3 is CASSKEGAGGYTF. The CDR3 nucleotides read TGCGCCAGCAGCAAGGAGGGGGCGGGTGGCTACACCTTC.

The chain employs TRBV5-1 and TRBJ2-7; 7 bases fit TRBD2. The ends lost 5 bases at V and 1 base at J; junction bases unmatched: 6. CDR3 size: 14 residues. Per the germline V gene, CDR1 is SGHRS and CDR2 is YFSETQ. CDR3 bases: TGCGCCAGCAGGGCCGGGACTACGTCCTACGAGCAGTACTTC. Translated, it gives CASRAGTTSYEQYF. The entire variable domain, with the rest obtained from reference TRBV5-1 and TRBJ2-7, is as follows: KAGVTQTPRYLIKTRGQQVTLSCSPISGHRSVSWYQQTPGQGLQFLFEYFSETQRNKGNFPGRFSGRQFSNSRSEMNVSTLELGDSALYLCASRAGTTSYEQYFGPGTRLTVT.

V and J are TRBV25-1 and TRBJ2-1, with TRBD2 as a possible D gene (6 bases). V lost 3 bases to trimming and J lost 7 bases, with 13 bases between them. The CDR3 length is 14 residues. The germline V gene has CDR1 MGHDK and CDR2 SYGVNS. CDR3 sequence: CASSERDRLNEQFF. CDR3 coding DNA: TGTGCCAGCAGTGAGCGGGACCGCTTGAATGAGCAGTTCTTC.

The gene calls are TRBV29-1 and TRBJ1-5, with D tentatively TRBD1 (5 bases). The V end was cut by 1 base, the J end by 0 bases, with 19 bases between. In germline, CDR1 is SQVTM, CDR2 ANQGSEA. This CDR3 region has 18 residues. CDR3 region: CSVEVSGRAWDSNQPQHF. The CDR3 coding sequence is TGCAGCGTTGAAGTATCTGGCAGGGCATGGGATAGCAATCAGCCCCAGCATTTT.

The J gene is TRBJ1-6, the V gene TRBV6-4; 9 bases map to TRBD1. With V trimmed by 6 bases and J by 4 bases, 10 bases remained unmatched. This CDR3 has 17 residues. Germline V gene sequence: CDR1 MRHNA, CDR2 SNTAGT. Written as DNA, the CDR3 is TGTGCCAGCAGAGACAGGGGGTTTCTTTCTTATAATTCACCCCTCCACTTT. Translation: CASRDRGFLSYNSPLHF.